The T cell receptor (beta chain) under discussion was sequenced for a study of shared clonotypes between healthy human individuals. Study-wide context: The study enrolled a couple of women and a few men aged 18 to 49. Study findings and constraints: Specimens sampled were limited to blood, with tissue repertoires likely differing. Memory subsets generally showed smaller estimated richness than naive subsets did.

This CDR3 has 16 amino acids. Deletions cut 5 bases from V and 3 bases from J, with 17 bases between. Looked up from germline, CDR1 is SGHAT and CDR2 is FQNNGV. With respect to this clone: Its antigen is still unknown.

The study separated CD4+ cells into CD45RA+ naive and CD45RA-negative memory subsets. Only in-frame clones appear in the TCRdb table, and some are missing; sequencing was by immunoSEQ multiplex PCR. The data contain approximately 2.4 million clones, around 95% of them singletons. The V gene is TRBV11-2, the J gene TRBJ2-1; weak D call: TRBD2 (6 bases). The TCR was taken from a man aged 18 to 30 in good health. Sequenced input: naive CD4+ T cells sorted from blood. Subset given: CD45RA+ positively selected. The CDR3 loop is CASSRSWGDYYNEQFF. CDR3 in DNA: TGTGCCAGCAGCCGAAGCTGGGGGGATTACTACAATGAGCAGTTCTTC.